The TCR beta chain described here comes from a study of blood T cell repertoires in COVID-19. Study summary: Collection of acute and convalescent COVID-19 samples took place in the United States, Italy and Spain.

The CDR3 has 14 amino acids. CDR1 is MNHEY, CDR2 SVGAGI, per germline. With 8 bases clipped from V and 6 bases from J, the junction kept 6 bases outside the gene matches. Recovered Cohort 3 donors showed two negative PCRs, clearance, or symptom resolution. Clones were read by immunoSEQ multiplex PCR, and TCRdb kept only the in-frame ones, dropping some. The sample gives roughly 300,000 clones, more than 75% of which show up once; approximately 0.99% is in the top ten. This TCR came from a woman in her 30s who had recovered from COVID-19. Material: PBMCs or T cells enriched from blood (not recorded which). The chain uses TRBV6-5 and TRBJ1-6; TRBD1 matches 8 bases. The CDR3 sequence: CASLRDRSNSPLHF. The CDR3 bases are TGTGCCAGCCTCCGGGACAGGAGTAATTCACCCCTCCACTTT.